This T cell receptor beta chain emerged from a study of response to subunit inactivated influenza vaccine (dated by TCRdb to 2017 to 2018). In the study overall: The study used deep quantitative T cell receptor repertoire profiling to track responses to a trivalent subunit inactivated influenza vaccine.

The meaning of the sample's time point label: 45 to 50 days after influenza vaccine administration. To prepare the library, RT-PCR was applied. The sequencer was an Illumina HiSeq 2500. TCRdb cleaned the public reads at Q25 with fastp, built clones with MiXCR and kept in-frame beta chains. Identical CDR3 proteins give one entry, which carries the most common genes and DNA. This sample is represented by about 480,000 distinct CDR3 sequences; approximately 11% of them were singletons. 10% to 15% of the sample goes to the ten largest clones. This clonotype came up many times. This clone's antigen is unknown. No clone much larger than this one lies a single base away; base qualities are absent. What the authors observed across the whole study: According to the authors, only a limited number of new T cells may be recruited by each seasonal influenza vaccination.

This TCR was sampled from a man aged 50 to 60 who received an inactivated influenza vaccine. Donor details come from another sample of the same person, matched by shared clones. The sample here was PBMCs from blood, taken around seven weeks after vaccination.

The nucleotide sequence is TGTGCCAGCAGCAACAGCGGGGGAGGCAGCACAGATACGCAGTATTTT. Translated, this gives CASSNSGGGSTDTQYF. Recombination linked TRBV6-1 to TRBJ2-3, and 8 junction bases match TRBD2. Spanning cysteine to phenylalanine, the CDR3 consists of 16 amino acids. Only CDR3 DNA is held: 48 bases, read in frame from base 1. Relative to germline, V is missing 6 bases and J is missing 0 bases, with 8 bases of the junction outside any gene match. CDR1 and CDR2 are read off the germline V gene as MNHNS and SASEGT.